A selection of T cell receptor beta chains follows, all from one sample in a study of tumor-infiltrating lymphocytes in localized non-small cell lung cancer. The table came from immunoSEQ multiplex PCR; TCRdb's copy has only in-frame clones and leaves some out. The repertoire holds 15,000 to 20,000 clones, with roughly four fifths as singletons. The specimen sequenced was lung tumor tissue. The origin of the receptors is a human donor with non-small cell lung cancer. Each CDR3 is given with its conserved first and last residue. A D gene is named only where the DNA matches it firmly. Size values are once, few and many counts, or a class for expanded clones, and some rows have none.

v_gene	abundance	j_gene	d_gene	CDR3nt	CDR3aa
TRBV7-2	-	TRBJ1-2	-	TGTGCCAGCAGCGCCGGACAGCTCTATGGCTACACCTTC	CASSAGQLYGYTF
TRBV7-8	few	TRBJ2-7	-	TGTGCCAGCAGCTTAGCATCGATGGGGACAACCTACGAGCAGTACTTC	CASSLASMGTTYEQYF
TRBV10-1	-	TRBJ2-7	-	TGCGCCAGCAGTGAGTTCAGGGCTGGGGACTACGAGCAGTACTTC	CASSEFRAGDYEQYF
TRBV7-9	-	TRBJ2-2	TRBD1	TGTGCCAGCAGCCCGACAGGGTGGGAAACCGGGGAGCTGTTTTTT	CASSPTGWETGELFF
TRBV6-4	-	TRBJ1-5	-	TGTGCCAGCAGTGTAGATGGGTCAGTTAATCAGCCCCAGCATTTT	CASSVDGSVNQPQHF
TRBV28	-	TRBJ2-7	TRBD2	TGTGCCAGCAGTGTAACTAGCGGGGGCTACGAGCAGTACTTC	CASSVTSGGYEQYF
TRBV25-1	few	TRBJ1-1	-	TGTGCCAGCAGCATAGGGGGGTACAACACTGAAGCTTTCTTT	CASSIGGYNTEAFF
TRBV7-2	-	TRBJ2-3	-	TGTGCCAGCAGCTTAGGATTGGGGGGTTGGCAGTATTTT	CASSLGLGGWQYF
TRBV11-2	once	TRBJ1-2	TRBD1	TGTGCCAGCAGCCCCGGGACAGCGTTCTATGGCTACACCTTC	CASSPGTAFYGYTF
TRBV5-8	-	TRBJ2-3	-	TGTGCCAGCAGCTCTTATTATACGGGATGGGGCCAAGATACGCAGTATTTT	CASSSYYTGWGQDTQYF
TRBV29-1	-	TRBJ2-1	-	TGCAGCGTTGAAGCCATCGCGTCCAGGGTCACCTACAATGAGCAGTTCTTC	CSVEAIASRVTYNEQFF
TRBV13	-	TRBJ1-1	-	TGTGCCAGCAGCTGGGAAATGAACACTGAAGCTTTCTTT	CASSWEMNTEAFF
TRBV10-2	-	TRBJ2-3	TRBD2	TGCGCCAGCAGTCGGACTAGCGGGCACACAGATACGCAGTATTTT	CASSRTSGHTDTQYF
TRBV30	-	TRBJ1-2	TRBD1	TGTGCCTGGAGTCCTCGGGACAGAAATCCCTCATTCTATGGCTACACCTTC	CAWSPRDRNPSFYGYTF
TRBV6-1	-	TRBJ2-7	-	TGTGCCAGCAGTGAAGGGACAAGCTCCTACGAGCAGTACTTC	CASSEGTSSYEQYF
TRBV28	-	TRBJ1-1	-	TGTGCCAGCAGTTACCGGAGGAGAGCTTTCTTT	CASSYRRRAFF
TRBV6-6	medium-sized	TRBJ2-7	TRBD1	TGTGCCAGCAGCGCTAACAGGGGTGGGAACTACGAGCAGTACTTC	CASSANRGGNYEQYF
TRBV7-2	-	TRBJ2-3	TRBD2	TGTGCCAGCAGCTTAGCCCTCGGGAGGGGAGATACGCAGTATTTT	CASSLALGRGDTQYF
TRBV28	-	TRBJ2-7	-	TGTGCCAGCAGTTTATACGGGGTCACTTACGAGCAGTACTTC	CASSLYGVTYEQYF
TRBV6-5	-	TRBJ2-7	TRBD1	TGTGCCAGCAGTACCCGGGAAACAGGGGGCTTCGAGCAGTACTTC	CASSTRETGGFEQYF
TRBV30	-	TRBJ2-1	TRBD1	TGTGCCTGGACCATTCCCGGGACAGGGCAGTTCTTC	CAWTIPGTGQFF
TRBV18	few	TRBJ1-1	-	TGTGCCAGCTCAACAGGGATCACTGAAGCTTTCTTT	CASSTGITEAFF
TRBV10-3	-	TRBJ1-2	-	TGTGCCATCAGTGAGTCTGGGGGCGTCTATGGCTACACCTTC	CAISESGGVYGYTF
TRBV19	-	TRBJ2-6	-	TGTGCCAGTAGTTCAGGAACATCTGGGGCCAACGTCCTGACTTTC	CASSSGTSGANVLTF
TRBV9	-	TRBJ2-3	-	TGTGCCAGCAGCTATCTAGCGTTTAGCACAGATACGCAGTATTTT	CASSYLAFSTDTQYF
TRBV9	-	TRBJ2-5	TRBD2	TGTGCCAGCAGTATTGGACTAGGTGTAGAGACCCAGTACTTC	CASSIGLGVETQYF
TRBV29-1	-	TRBJ2-3	TRBD1	TGCAGCTCGGACGACAGGGGAGGTACGCAGTATTTT	CSSDDRGGTQYF
TRBV19	-	TRBJ2-6	TRBD2	TGTGCCACTGGGACTAGCGCGGGCTCTGGGGCCAACGTCCTGACTTTC	CATGTSAGSGANVLTF
TRBV5-6	-	TRBJ2-1	-	TGTGCCAGCAGCTCGATGAATGAGCAGTTCTTC	CASSSMNEQFF
TRBV11-2	-	TRBJ2-3	TRBD2	TGTGCCAGCAGCCCCAGGATTAGCGGGGGGGCCTTGCAGTATTTT	CASSPRISGGALQYF
TRBV5-1	-	TRBJ2-2	TRBD2	TGCGCCAGCAGCTTGGAGGCAGGGAGGGGTCCCGGGGAGCTGTTTTTT	CASSLEAGRGPGELFF
TRBV5-6	-	TRBJ2-7	TRBD2	TGTGCCAGCAGCTCTCAGACTAGCGGGGGCTACGAGCAGTACTTC	CASSSQTSGGYEQYF
TRBV19	-	TRBJ1-5	-	TGTGCCAGTACCGAATGGAGGGGAAACAGTTATAGCAATCAGCCCCAGCATTTT	CASTEWRGNSYSNQPQHF
TRBV6-1	once	TRBJ2-3	-	TGTGCCAGCAGTTCCAGGGTTAGGACAGATACGCAGTATTTT	CASSSRVRTDTQYF
TRBV28	-	TRBJ2-1	-	TGTGCCAGCAGCCCGGGAGTTAGCACGGGGAATGAGCAGTTCTTC	CASSPGVSTGNEQFF
TRBV5-1	few	TRBJ2-5	-	TGCGCCAGCAGCTTTATCGGCGGGGAGACCCAGTACTTC	CASSFIGGETQYF
TRBV7-6	-	TRBJ2-3	TRBD2	TGTGCCAGCAGCTTAGTCGTAGCGGGAGGGCCCCATACGCAGTATTTT	CASSLVVAGGPHTQYF